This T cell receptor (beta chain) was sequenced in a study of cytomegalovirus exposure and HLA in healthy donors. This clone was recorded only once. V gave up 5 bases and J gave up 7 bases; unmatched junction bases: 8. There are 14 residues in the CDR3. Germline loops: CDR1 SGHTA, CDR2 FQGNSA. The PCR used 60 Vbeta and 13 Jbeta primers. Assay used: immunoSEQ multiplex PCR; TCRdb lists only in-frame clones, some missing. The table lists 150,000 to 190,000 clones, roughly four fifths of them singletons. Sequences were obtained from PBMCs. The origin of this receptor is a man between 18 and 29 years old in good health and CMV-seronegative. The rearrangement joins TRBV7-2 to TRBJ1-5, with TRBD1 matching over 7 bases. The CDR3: CASSTTGELQPQHF. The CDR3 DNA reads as TGTGCCAGCAGCACAACAGGGGAGTTGCAGCCCCAGCATTTT.